These T cell receptor beta chains were read from a single sample in a study of cytomegalovirus exposure and HLA in healthy donors. Measured with immunoSEQ multiplex PCR; TCRdb has only the in-frame clones, and not every one. The data show some 200,000 clones, about 85% seen once. Specimen: PBMCs. Source of these receptors: a man in his fifties in good health and CMV-seronegative. CDR3s include the opening cysteine and the closing phenylalanine or tryptophan. The D gene is left open where the match is weak. A clone size is listed for some rows: how often the clone was seen (once, few, many), or a class if it is expanded.

J gene: TRBJ1-5
D gene: .
V gene: TRBV27
clone size: .
CDR3 protein: CASSSGRGGRNQPQHF
CDR3 DNA: TGTGCCAGCAGTTCTGGGAGGGGAGGGCGGAATCAGCCCCAGCATTTT

J gene: TRBJ2-7
D gene: TRBD1
V gene: TRBV5-1
clone size: .
CDR3 protein: CASSKTGGEQYF
CDR3 DNA: TGCGCCAGCAGCAAGACAGGGGGCGAGCAGTACTTC

J gene: TRBJ2-1
D gene: .
V gene: TRBV12-5
clone size: .
CDR3 protein: CASGHQDNLGYEQFF
CDR3 DNA: TGTGCTAGTGGTCATCAGGACAACTTGGGGTATGAGCAGTTCTTC

J gene: TRBJ2-5
D gene: .
V gene: TRBV5-6
clone size: .
CDR3 protein: CASSLDGYQETQYF
CDR3 DNA: TGTGCCAGCAGCTTGGACGGTTACCAAGAGACCCAGTACTTC

J gene: TRBJ2-3
D gene: .
V gene: TRBV5-1
clone size: .
CDR3 protein: CASSLGGGKRDTQYF
CDR3 DNA: TGCGCCAGCAGCTTGGGTGGGGGGAAGAGAGATACGCAGTATTTT

J gene: TRBJ1-2
D gene: TRBD1
V gene: TRBV5-6
clone size: few
CDR3 protein: CASSLFGTDYGYTF
CDR3 DNA: TGTGCCAGCAGCTTGTTCGGGACAGACTATGGCTACACCTTC

J gene: TRBJ1-2
D gene: .
V gene: TRBV30
clone size: .
CDR3 protein: CAWRSGYGYTF
CDR3 DNA: TGTGCCTGGAGGTCAGGGTATGGCTACACCTTC

J gene: TRBJ1-2
D gene: .
V gene: TRBV6-6
clone size: .
CDR3 protein: CASSPQQYGYTF
CDR3 DNA: TGTGCCAGCAGTCCTCAACAGTATGGCTACACCTTC

J gene: TRBJ1-1
D gene: .
V gene: TRBV7-9
clone size: .
CDR3 protein: CASSLGGGRSGTEAFF
CDR3 DNA: TGTGCCAGCAGCTTAGGGGGGGGCCGGAGCGGCACTGAAGCTTTCTTT

J gene: TRBJ2-2
D gene: .
V gene: TRBV5-4
clone size: .
CDR3 protein: CASSLGALAAGELFF
CDR3 DNA: TGTGCCAGCAGCTTGGGAGCCCTCGCGGCCGGGGAGCTGTTTTTT

J gene: TRBJ1-1
D gene: .
V gene: TRBV30
clone size: .
CDR3 protein: CAWTQGTEAFF
CDR3 DNA: TGTGCCTGGACTCAGGGGACTGAAGCTTTCTTT

J gene: TRBJ2-5
D gene: TRBD2
V gene: TRBV19
clone size: .
CDR3 protein: CATSLSGGGGETQYF
CDR3 DNA: TGTGCCACTTCCCTATCGGGCGGGGGGGGAGAGACCCAGTACTTC

J gene: TRBJ2-1
D gene: .
V gene: TRBV5-1
clone size: .
CDR3 protein: CASSFPGLLYNEQFF
CDR3 DNA: TGCGCCAGCAGCTTTCCGGGACTTCTATACAATGAGCAGTTCTTC

J gene: TRBJ1-1
D gene: .
V gene: TRBV15
clone size: few
CDR3 protein: CATSVRVGAPEAFF
CDR3 DNA: TGTGCCACCAGCGTCAGGGTCGGCGCCCCTGAAGCTTTCTTT

J gene: TRBJ1-5
D gene: .
V gene: TRBV4-2
clone size: .
CDR3 protein: CASSQTVAGNQPQHF
CDR3 DNA: TGTGCCAGCAGCCAAACAGTTGCAGGCAATCAGCCCCAGCATTTT

J gene: TRBJ2-7
D gene: TRBD1
V gene: TRBV11-2
clone size: .
CDR3 protein: CASSYTQGIYEQYF
CDR3 DNA: TGTGCCAGCAGCTATACACAGGGGATCTACGAGCAGTACTTC

J gene: TRBJ2-4
D gene: TRBD1
V gene: TRBV7-2
clone size: .
CDR3 protein: CASSSGTGRNIQYF
CDR3 DNA: TGTGCCAGCAGCTCCGGGACAGGGAGGAACATTCAGTACTTC

J gene: TRBJ2-7
D gene: .
V gene: TRBV27
clone size: .
CDR3 protein: CASSQTLYQQGHEQCF
CDR3 DNA: TGTGCCAGCAGCCAAACCCTCTATCAACAGGGTCACGAGCAGTGCTTC

J gene: TRBJ2-7
D gene: TRBD1
V gene: TRBV5-1
clone size: .
CDR3 protein: CASRGQGAEEQYF
CDR3 DNA: TGCGCCAGCAGGGGACAGGGGGCCGAAGAGCAGTACTTC

J gene: TRBJ2-7
D gene: .
V gene: TRBV4-1
clone size: .
CDR3 protein: CASSQEGAEGDEQYF
CDR3 DNA: TGCGCCAGCAGCCAAGAAGGGGCAGAGGGGGACGAGCAGTACTTC

J gene: TRBJ2-2
D gene: TRBD1
V gene: TRBV5-4
clone size: .
CDR3 protein: CASSGGTGENTGELFF
CDR3 DNA: TGTGCCAGCAGCGGCGGGACAGGGGAGAACACCGGGGAGCTGTTTTTT

J gene: TRBJ1-5
D gene: TRBD1
V gene: TRBV28
clone size: few
CDR3 protein: CASLLDRGAPRPQHF
CDR3 DNA: TGTGCCAGCCTCCTGGACAGGGGTGCCCCTCGGCCCCAGCATTTT